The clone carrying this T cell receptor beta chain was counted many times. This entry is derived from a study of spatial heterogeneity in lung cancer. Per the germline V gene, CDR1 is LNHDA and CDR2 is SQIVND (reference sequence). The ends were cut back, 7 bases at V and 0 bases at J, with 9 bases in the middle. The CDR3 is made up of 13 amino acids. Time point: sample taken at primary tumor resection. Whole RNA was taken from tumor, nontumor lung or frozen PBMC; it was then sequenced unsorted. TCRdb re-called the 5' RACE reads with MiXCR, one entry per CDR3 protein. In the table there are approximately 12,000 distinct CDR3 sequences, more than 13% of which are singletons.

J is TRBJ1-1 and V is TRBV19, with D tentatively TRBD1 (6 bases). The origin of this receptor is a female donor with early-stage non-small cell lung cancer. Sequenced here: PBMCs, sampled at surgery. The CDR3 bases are TGTGCCAGTAAAGGACAGTTGAACACTGAAGCTTTCTTT. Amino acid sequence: CASKGQLNTEAFF.